The 3 T cell receptor beta chains in this list originate from one sample, sequenced in a study of blood T cell repertoires in COVID-19. Sequenced by immunoSEQ multiplex PCR; TCRdb stores in-frame clones only, minus some. The data contain 170,000 or so clones, 75% to 80% of them singletons. Source material: peripheral blood. The receptors come from a woman in her 70s with acute or convalescent COVID-19.

This sequence joins TRBV7-9 and TRBJ2-2; 7 bases match TRBD1. J was trimmed by 5 bases and V by 5 bases; bases with no gene match: 5. The CDR3 length is 14 residues. Germline V gene lookup returns CDR1 SEHNR and CDR2 FQNEAQ (reference sequence). The CDR3 DNA is TGTGCCAGCAGCCTAGGACAGGCTACCGGGGAGCTGTTTTTT. It is translated as CASSLGQATGELFF. Complete variable domain (other parts from reference TRBV7-9 and TRBJ2-2): DTGVSQNPRHKITKRGQNVTFRCDPISEHNRLYWYRQTLGQGPEFLTYFQNEAQLEKSRLLSDRFSAERPKGSFSTLEIQRTEQGDSAMYLCASSLGQATGELFFGEGSRLTVL.

The chain links TRBV30 to TRBJ2-6; no clear D gene. CDR1 is GTSNPN and CDR2 is SVGIG in the germline V gene (reference sequence). The CDR3 is made up of 14 amino acids. V was pared by 3 bases and J by 0 bases, with 6 bases between. CDR3 protein: CAWSRASGANVLTF. The CDR3 region has the DNA TGTGCCTGGAGCCGAGCCTCTGGGGCCAACGTCCTGACTTTC. Together with reference TRBV30 and TRBJ2-6, the CDR3 gives the full variable domain: SQTIHQWPATLVQPVGSPLSLECTVEGTSNPNLYWYRQAAGRGLQLLFYSVGIGQISSEVPQNLSASRPQDRQFILSSKKLLLSDSGFYLCAWSRASGANVLTFGAGSRLTVL.

V is TRBV3-1 (or the pseudogene TRBV3-2) and J is TRBJ1-1; D unclear. The V gene's germline CDR1 is LGHDT and CDR2 YNNKEL (reference sequence). CDR3 length: 13 amino acids. V was cut by 4 bases and J by 1 base, with 7 bases left in between. CDR3 DNA sequence: TGTGCCAGCAGCCCACAGCAGAACACTGAAGCTTTCTTT. Amino acid sequence: CASSPQQNTEAFF.